Below, one T cell receptor beta chain is given with its context. Its antigen is not known. These data belong to a study of CD8+CD57+ T cells in acquired aplastic anemia. Findings and caveats of the study: Patients and controls had CD8+ Simpson's diversity values that were not significantly distinct.

The V and J ends lost 3 bases and 3 bases respectively, with 6 bases between them. CDR1 LNHDA and CDR2 SQIVND come from the germline V gene (reference sequence). There are 13 residues in the CDR3. Using genomic DNA as the template, TCR beta VDJ and CDR3 profiling was carried out. Using its own MiXCR run on the reads, TCRdb lists one record per CDR3 protein. The table includes roughly 130,000 distinct CDR3 sequences, around 48% detected once. Material: sorted CD4+, CD8+, or CD8+CD57+ T cells (not recorded which) from PBMCs. The chain carries TRBV19 and TRBJ1-5; D not certain. The sequence came from a human donor in good health, serving as a control. The CDR3 sequence: CASSITYNQPQHF. The CDR3 region has the DNA TGTGCCAGTAGTATCACCTACAATCAGCCCCAGCATTTT.